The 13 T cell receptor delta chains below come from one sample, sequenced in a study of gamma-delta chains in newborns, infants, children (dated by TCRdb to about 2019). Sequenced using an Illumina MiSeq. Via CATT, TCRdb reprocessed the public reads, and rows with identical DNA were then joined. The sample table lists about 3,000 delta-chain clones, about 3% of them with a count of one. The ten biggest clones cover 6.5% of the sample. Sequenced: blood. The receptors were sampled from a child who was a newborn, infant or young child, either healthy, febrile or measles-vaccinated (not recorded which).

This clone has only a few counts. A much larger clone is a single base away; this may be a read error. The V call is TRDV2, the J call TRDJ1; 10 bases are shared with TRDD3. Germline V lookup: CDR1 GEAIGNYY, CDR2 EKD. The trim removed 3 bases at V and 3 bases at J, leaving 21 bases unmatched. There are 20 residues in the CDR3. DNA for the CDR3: TGTGCCTGTGACCCCATCCTTCCCCGTACTGGGGGATCCGGTCCCGATAAACTCATCTTT. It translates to CACDPILPRTGGSGPDKLIF.

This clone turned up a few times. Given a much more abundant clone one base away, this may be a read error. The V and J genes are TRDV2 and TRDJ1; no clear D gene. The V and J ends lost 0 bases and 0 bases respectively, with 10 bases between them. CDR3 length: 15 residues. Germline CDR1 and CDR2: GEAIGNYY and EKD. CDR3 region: CACDTVEVYTDKLIF. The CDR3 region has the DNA TGTGCCTGTGACACCGTGGAGGTGTACACCGATAAACTCATCTTT.

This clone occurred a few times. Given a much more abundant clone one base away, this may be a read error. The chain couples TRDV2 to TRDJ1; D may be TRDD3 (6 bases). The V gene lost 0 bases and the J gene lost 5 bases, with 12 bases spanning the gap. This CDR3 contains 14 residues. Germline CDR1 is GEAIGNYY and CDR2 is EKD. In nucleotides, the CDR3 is TGTGCCTGTGACACCGTGGGGGCTAAAGATAAACTCATCTTT. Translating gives CACDTVGAKDKLIF.

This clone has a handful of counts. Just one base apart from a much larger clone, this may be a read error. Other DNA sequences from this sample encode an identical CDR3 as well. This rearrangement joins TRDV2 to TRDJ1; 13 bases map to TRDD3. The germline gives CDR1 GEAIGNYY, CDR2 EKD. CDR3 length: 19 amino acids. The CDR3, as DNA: TGTGCCTGCGACACCGTCGGAGGAACTGGGGGATACGGGGCCGATAAACTCATCTTT. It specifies CACDTVGGTGGYGADKLIF.

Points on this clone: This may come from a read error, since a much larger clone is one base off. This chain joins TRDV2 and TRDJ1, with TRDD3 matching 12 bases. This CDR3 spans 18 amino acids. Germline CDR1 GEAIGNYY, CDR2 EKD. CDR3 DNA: TGTGCCTGTGACAAACTGGGGGATACTGCCGAGTACACCAATAAACTCATCTTT. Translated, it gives CACDKLGDTAEYTNKLIF.

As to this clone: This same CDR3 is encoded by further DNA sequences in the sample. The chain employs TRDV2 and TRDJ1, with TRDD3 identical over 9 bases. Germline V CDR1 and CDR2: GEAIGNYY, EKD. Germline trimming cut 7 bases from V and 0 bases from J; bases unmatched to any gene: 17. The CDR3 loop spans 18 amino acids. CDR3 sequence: CACDAVLGENFNTDKLIF. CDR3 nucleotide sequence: TGTGCCTGCGACGCCGTACTGGGGGAAAACTTTAACACCGATAAACTCATCTTT.

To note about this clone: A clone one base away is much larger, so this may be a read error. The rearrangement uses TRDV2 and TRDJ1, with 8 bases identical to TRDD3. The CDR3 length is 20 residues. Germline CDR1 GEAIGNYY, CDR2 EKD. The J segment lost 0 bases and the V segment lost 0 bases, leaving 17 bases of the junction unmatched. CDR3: CACDTVGGSDRTTYTDKLIF. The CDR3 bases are TGTGCCTGTGACACCGTTGGGGGATCAGATAGAACTACGTACACCGATAAACTCATCTTT.

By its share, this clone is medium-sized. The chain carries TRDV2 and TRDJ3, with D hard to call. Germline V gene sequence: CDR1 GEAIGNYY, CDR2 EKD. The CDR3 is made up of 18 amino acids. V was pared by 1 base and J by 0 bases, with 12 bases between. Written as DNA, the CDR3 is TGTGCCTGTGACACTCTATTAGACAGCTCCTGGGACACCCGACAGATGTTTTTC. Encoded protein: CACDTLLDSSWDTRQMFF.

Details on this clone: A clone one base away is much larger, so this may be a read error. CDR3 DNA sequence: TGTGCCTGTGGCACCGTAGCTGGAGCTAGGTACACCGATAAACTCATCTTT. Its protein product is CACGTVAGARYTDKLIF. The chain recombines TRDV2 with TRDJ1; D uncertain. The germline CDR1 and CDR2 sequences are GEAIGNYY and EKD. This CDR3 is 17 amino acids long.

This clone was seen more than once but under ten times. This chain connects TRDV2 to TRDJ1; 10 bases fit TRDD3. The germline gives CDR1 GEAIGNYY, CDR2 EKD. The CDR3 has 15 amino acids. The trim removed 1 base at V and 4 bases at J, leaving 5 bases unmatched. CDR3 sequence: CACDTLGDRNDKLIF. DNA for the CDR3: TGTGCCTGTGACACACTGGGGGATCGAAACGATAAACTCATCTTT.

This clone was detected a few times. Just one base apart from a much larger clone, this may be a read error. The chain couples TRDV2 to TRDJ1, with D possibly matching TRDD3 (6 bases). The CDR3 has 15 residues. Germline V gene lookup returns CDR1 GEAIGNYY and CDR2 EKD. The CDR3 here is CARDTVGGGYDKLIF. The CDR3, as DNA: TGTGCCCGTGACACCGTTGGTGGGGGCTACGATAAACTCATCTTT.

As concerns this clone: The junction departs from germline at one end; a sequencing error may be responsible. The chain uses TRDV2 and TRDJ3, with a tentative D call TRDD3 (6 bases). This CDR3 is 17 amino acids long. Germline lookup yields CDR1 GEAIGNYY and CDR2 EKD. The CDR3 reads CACDNVLGAWGTRQMFF. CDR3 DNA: TGTGCCTGTGACAACGTACTGGGCGCCTGGGGCACCCGACAGATGTTTTTC.

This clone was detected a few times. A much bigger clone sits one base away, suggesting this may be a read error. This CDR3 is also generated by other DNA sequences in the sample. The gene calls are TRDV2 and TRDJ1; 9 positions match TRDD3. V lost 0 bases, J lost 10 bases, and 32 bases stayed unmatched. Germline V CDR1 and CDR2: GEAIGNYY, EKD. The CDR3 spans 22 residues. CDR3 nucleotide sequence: TGTGCCTGTGACACCGTAGTGGGGGCCAGACCAGGGGATACGCAGGGGAACCAGGCACTCATCTTT. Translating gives CACDTVVGARPGDTQGNQALIF.